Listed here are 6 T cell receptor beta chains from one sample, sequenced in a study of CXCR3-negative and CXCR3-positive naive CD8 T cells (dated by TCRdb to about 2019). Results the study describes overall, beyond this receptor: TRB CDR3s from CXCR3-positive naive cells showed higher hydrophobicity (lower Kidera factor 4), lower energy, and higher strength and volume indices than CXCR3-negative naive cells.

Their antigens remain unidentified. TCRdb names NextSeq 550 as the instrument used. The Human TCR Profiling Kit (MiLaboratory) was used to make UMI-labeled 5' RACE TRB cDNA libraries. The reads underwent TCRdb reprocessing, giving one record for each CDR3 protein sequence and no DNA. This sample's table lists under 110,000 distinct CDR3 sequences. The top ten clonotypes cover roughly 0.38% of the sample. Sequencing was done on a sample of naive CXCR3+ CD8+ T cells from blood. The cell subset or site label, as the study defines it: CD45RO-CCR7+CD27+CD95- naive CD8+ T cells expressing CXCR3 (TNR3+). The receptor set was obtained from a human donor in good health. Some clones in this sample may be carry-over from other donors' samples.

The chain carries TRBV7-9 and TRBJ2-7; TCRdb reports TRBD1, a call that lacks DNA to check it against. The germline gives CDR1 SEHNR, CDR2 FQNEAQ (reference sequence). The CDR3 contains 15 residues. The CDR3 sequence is CASSAKGGQTYEQYF.

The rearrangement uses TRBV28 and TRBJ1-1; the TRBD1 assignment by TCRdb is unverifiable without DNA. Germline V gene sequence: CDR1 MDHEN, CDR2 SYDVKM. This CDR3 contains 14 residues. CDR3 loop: CASSFQGANTEAFF. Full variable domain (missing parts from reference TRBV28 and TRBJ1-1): DVKVTQSSRYLVKRTGEKVFLECVQDMDHENMFWYRQDPGLGLRLIYFSYDVKMKEKGDIPEGYSVSREKKERFSLILESASTNQTSMYLCASSFQGANTEAFFGQGTRLTVV.

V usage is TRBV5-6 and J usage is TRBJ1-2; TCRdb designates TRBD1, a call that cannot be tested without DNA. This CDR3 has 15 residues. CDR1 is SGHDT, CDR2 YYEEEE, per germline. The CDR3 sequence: CASSLVEPTGDGYTF. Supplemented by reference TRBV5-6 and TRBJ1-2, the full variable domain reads DAGVTQSPTHLIKTRGQQVTLRCSPKSGHDTVSWYQQALGQGPQFIFQYYEEEERQRGNFPDRFSGHQFPNYSSELNVNALLLGDSALYLCASSLVEPTGDGYTFGSGTRLTVV.

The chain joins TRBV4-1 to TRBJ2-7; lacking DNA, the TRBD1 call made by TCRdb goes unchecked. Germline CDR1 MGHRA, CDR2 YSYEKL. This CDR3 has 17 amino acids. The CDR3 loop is CASSQGPPGKSTYEQYF.

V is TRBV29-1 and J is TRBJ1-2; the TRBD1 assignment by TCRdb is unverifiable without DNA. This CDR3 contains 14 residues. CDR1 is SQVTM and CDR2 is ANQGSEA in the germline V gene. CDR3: CSVEDRDSPYGYTF.

The CDR3 region is CASSHVLERSNYGYTF. The rearrangement uses TRBV4-2 and TRBJ1-2. From germline, CDR1 is LGHNA and CDR2 YNFKEQ. The CDR3 runs to 16 residues.